This T cell receptor (beta chain) was documented in a study of cytomegalovirus exposure and HLA in healthy donors. Study-wide results and limits: It was reportedly the case that the classifier diagnosed cytomegalovirus status with high specificity and sensitivity. The study recorded 150 to 200 TCR beta chains that were cytomegalovirus-associated. Usually a TCR sequence was rare, but some public TCRs were found in many donors.

Germline-derived CDR1 and CDR2 are LNHDA and SQIVND (reference sequence). V lost 5 bases and J 8 bases, leaving 18 bases between the germline ends. This CDR3 comprises 14 residues. The donors formed part of the approximately 120-subject validation cohort, distinct from the approximately 670-subject first cohort. Concerning this clone: Its antigen remains unidentified.

Data came from immunoSEQ multiplex PCR; TCRdb stores just in-frame clones and leaves some out. Of roughly 280,000 clones detected, approximately 86% appear once; the ten largest clones hold roughly 1%. The chain has TRBV19 and TRBJ1-2, with D possibly being TRBD1 (5 bases). This receptor was identified in a young woman in good health and CMV-seronegative. Sequenced material: PBMCs. CDR3 bases: TGTGCCAGTAGTGTTCTCAACAGGTGGAGCGGCTACACCTTC. Translation: CASSVLNRWSGYTF. Drawing the rest from reference TRBV19 and TRBJ1-2, the complete variable domain is DGGITQSPKYLFRKEGQNVTLSCEQNLNHDAMYWYRQDPGQGLRLIYYSQIVNDFQKGDIAEGYSVSREKKESFPLTVTSAQKNPTAFYLCASSVLNRWSGYTFGSGTRLTVV.